A single sample gave rise to the 5 T cell receptor beta chains below, sequenced in a study of CD8 T cells in Susac syndrome. It was with random hexamers that about 0.45 to 1 ug RNA was reverse transcribed. In TCRdb, the immunoSEQ multiplex PCR reads were re-called with MiXCR into one record per CDR3 protein. The repertoire includes roughly 200,000 distinct CDR3 sequences, about 95% of them detected once, and 0.15% to 0.2% sits in the top ten. The sequenced sample was CD8+ T cells from PBMCs. Source of these receptors: a human donor with multiple sclerosis.

The chain carries TRBV29-1 and TRBJ1-2, with D uncertain. Germline CDR1 SQVTM, CDR2 ANQGSEA. Trimming stripped 5 bases from V and 12 bases from J, with 16 bases between. The CDR3 runs to 11 residues. The CDR3 is CSVMTPKANTF. The CDR3 nucleotides read TGCAGCGTTATGACGCCTAAGGCTAACACCTTC.

This chain uses TRBV27 with TRBJ2-3; the D is unclear. CDR1 is MNHEY and CDR2 is SMNVEV in the germline V gene (reference sequence). The V gene lost 1 base and the J gene lost 3 bases, with 5 bases spanning the gap. The CDR3 spans 13 residues. This chain's CDR3 is CASSLFLTDTQYF. The CDR3 DNA reads TGTGCCAGCAGTTTATTTCTGACAGATACGCAGTATTTT.

The genes are TRBV7-9 and TRBJ1-2, with 7 bases identical to TRBD1. Per the germline V gene, CDR1 is SEHNR and CDR2 is FQNEAQ (reference sequence). V was clipped by 1 base and J by 4 bases; unmatched bases: 9. The CDR3 covers 16 residues. CDR3 bases: TGTGCCAGCAGCTTAGAACCCGGGACAGCTTCCTATGGCTACACCTTC. It is translated as CASSLEPGTASYGYTF.

The V call is TRBV12-3 or TRBV12-4, the J call TRBJ1-5; D possibly corresponds to TRBD1 (5 bases). CDR3 length equals 13 residues. Between the trimmed V and J ends, which lost 5 bases and 5 bases, there was a span of 10 bases. For the CDR3, the DNA is TGTGCCAGCAGTCGGACACCCTATCAGCCCCAGCATTTT. It specifies CASSRTPYQPQHF.

The rearrangement links TRBV6-5 to TRBJ1-2; D uncertain. V gave up 0 bases and J gave up 6 bases, with 11 bases separating them. The CDR3 covers 14 residues. CDR1 is MNHEY and CDR2 is SVGAGI in the germline V gene. DNA for the CDR3: TGTGCCAGCAGTTACTCGGTATCTCCCGATGGCTACACCTTC. This sequence encodes CASSYSVSPDGYTF.